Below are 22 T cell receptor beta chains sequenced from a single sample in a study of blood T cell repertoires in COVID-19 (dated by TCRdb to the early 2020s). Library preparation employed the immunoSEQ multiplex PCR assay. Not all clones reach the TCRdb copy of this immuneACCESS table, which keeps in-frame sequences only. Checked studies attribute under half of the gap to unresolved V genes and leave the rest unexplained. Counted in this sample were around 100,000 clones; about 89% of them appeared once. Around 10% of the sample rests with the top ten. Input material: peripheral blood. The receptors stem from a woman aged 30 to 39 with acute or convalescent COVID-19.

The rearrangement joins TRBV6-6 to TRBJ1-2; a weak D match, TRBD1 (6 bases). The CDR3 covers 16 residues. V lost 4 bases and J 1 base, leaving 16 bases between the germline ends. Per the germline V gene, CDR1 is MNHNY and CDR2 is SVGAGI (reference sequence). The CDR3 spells CASSSATGQNNYGYTF. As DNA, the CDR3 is TGTGCCAGCAGTTCGGCTACGGGACAAAATAACTATGGCTACACCTTC.

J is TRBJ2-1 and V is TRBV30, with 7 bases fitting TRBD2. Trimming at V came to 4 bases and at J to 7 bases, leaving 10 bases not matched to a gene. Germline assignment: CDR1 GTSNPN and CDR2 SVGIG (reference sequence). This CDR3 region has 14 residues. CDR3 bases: TGTGCCTGGACCACCCCGGGGGGTGGTAATGAGCAGTTCTTC. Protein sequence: CAWTTPGGGNEQFF.

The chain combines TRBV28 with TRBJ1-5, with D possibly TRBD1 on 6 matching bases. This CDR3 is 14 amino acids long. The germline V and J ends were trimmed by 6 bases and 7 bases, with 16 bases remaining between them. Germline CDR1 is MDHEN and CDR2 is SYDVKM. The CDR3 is CASSLTGPRQPQHF. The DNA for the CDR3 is TGTGCCAGCAGCCTGACAGGTCCTAGGCAGCCCCAGCATTTT.

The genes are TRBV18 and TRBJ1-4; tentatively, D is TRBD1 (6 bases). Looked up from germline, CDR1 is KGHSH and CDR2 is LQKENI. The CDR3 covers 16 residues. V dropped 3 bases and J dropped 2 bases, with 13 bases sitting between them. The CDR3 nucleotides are TGTGCCAGCTCACCCCTCGCGCAGGGGACTAATGAAAAACTGTTTTTT. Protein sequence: CASSPLAQGTNEKLFF.

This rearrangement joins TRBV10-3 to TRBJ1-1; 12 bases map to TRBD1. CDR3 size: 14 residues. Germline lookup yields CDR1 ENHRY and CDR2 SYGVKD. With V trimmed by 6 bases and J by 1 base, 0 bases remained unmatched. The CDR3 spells CAIRGQGANTEAFF. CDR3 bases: TGTGCCATCAGGGGACAGGGGGCGAACACTGAAGCTTTCTTT.

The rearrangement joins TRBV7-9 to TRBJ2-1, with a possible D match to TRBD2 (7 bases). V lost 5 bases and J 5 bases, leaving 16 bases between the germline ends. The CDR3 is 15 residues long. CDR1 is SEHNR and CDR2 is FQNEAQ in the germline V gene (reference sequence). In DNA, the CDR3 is TGTGCCAGCAGCCTCCGGGGGGCTAGGGACAATGAGCAGTTCTTC. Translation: CASSLRGARDNEQFF.

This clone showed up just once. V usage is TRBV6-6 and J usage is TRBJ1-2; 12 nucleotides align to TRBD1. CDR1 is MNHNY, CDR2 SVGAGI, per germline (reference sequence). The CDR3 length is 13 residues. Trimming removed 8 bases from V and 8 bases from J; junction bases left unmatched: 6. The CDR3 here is CASCPGQGAGYTF. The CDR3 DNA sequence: TGTGCCAGCTGCCCGGGACAGGGGGCCGGCTACACCTTC.

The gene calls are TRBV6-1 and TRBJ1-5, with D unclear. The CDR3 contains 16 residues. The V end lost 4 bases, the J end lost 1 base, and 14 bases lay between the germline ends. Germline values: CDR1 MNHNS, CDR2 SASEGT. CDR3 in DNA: TGTGCCAGCAGTGGCGCCGGAGGTGGGAGCAATCAGCCCCAGCATTTT. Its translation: CASSGAGGGSNQPQHF.

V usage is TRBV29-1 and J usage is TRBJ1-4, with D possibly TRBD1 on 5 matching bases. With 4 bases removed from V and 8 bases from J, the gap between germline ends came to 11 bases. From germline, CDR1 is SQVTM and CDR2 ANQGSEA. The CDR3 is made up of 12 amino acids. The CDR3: CSVAGIGEKLFF. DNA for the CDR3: TGCAGCGTTGCAGGGATTGGGGAAAAACTGTTTTTT.

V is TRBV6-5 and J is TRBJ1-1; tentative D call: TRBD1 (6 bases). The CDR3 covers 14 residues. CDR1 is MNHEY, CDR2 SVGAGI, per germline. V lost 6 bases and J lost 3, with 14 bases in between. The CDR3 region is CASSQRRGHTEAFF. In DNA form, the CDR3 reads TGTGCCAGCAGCCAACGCAGGGGTCACACTGAAGCTTTCTTT.

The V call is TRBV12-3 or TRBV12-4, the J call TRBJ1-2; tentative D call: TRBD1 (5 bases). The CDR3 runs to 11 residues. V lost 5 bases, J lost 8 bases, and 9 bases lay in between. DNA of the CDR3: TGTGCCAGCAGTCTTAACAGGGGCTACACCTTC. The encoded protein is CASSLNRGYTF.

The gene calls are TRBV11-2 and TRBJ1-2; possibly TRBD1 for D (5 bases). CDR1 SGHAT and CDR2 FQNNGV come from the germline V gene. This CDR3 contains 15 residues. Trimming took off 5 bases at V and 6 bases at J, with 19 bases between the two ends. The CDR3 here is CASSTPRQGNNGYTF. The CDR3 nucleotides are TGTGCCAGCAGCACACCCAGGCAGGGTAATAATGGCTACACCTTC.

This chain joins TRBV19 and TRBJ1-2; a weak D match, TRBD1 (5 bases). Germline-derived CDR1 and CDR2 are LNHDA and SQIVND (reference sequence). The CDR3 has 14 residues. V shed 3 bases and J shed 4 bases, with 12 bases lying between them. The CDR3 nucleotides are TGTGCCAGTAGTATCAGGGCGCCGGCCTATGGCTACACCTTC. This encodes CASSIRAPAYGYTF.

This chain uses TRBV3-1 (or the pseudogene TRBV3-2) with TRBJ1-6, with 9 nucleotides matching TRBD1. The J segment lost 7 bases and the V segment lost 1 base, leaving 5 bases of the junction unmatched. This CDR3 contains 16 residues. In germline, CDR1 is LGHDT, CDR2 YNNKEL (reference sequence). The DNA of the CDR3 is TGTGCCAGCAGCCAAGGAGGACAGGGGTTCAATTCACCCCTCCACTTT. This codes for CASSQGGQGFNSPLHF.

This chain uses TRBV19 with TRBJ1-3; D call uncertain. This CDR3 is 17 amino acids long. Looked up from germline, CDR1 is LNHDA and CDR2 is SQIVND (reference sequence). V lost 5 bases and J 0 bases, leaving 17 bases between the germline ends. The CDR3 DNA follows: TGTGCCAGTAGTCCGGAGGGCGGAATTTTCTCTGGAAACACCATATATTTT. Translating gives CASSPEGGIFSGNTIYF. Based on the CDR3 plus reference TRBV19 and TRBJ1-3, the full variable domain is DGGITQSPKYLFRKEGQNVTLSCEQNLNHDAMYWYRQDPGQGLRLIYYSQIVNDFQKGDIAEGYSVSREKKESFPLTVTSAQKNPTAFYLCASSPEGGIFSGNTIYFGEGSWLTVV.

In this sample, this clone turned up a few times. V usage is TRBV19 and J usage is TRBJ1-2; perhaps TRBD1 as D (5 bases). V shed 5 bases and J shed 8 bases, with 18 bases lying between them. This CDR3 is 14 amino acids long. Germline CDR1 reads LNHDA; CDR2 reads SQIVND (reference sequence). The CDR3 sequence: CASSQSNRMGGYTF. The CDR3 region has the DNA TGTGCCAGTAGTCAATCCAACAGGATGGGGGGCTACACCTTC.

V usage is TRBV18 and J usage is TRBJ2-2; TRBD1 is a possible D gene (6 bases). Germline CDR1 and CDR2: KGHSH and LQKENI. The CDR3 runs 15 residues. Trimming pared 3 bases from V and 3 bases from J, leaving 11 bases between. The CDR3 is CASSPNRVDTGELFF. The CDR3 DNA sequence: TGTGCCAGCTCACCCAACAGGGTTGACACCGGGGAGCTGTTTTTT.

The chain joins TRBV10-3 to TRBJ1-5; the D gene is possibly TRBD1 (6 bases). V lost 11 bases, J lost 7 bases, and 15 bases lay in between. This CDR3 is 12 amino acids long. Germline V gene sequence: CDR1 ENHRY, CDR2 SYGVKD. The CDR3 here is CAVLLGGQPQHF. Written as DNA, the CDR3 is TGTGCCGTGTTACTTGGGGGCCAGCCCCAGCATTTT.

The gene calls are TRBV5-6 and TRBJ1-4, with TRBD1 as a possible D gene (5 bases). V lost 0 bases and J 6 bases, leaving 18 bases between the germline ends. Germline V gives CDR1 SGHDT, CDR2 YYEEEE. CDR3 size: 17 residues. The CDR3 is CASSLGPSGALDEKLFF. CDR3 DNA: TGTGCCAGCAGCTTGGGCCCCAGCGGGGCTCTTGATGAAAAACTGTTTTTT.

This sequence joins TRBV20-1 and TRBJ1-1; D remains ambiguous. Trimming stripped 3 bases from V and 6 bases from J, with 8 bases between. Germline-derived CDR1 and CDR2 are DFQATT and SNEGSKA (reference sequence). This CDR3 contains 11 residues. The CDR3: CSARVRAEAFF. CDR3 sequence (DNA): TGCAGTGCTAGGGTCCGGGCTGAAGCTTTCTTT.

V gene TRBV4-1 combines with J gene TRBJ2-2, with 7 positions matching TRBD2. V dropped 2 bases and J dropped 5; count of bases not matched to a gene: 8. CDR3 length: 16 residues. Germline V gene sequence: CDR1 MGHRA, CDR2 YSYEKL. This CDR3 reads CASSQSPSGVTGELFF. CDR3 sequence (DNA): TGCGCCAGCAGCCAATCCCCCAGCGGGGTAACCGGGGAGCTGTTTTTT.

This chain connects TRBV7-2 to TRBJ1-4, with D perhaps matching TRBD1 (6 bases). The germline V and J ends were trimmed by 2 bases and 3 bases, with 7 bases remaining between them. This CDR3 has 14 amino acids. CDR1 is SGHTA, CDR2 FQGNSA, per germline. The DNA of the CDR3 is TGTGCCAGCAGCTTACGACAGGCTAATGAAAAACTGTTTTTT. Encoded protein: CASSLRQANEKLFF.